The 5 T cell receptor beta chains below all came from one sample that was sequenced in a study of response to subunit inactivated influenza vaccine. TCRdb reanalysed the RT-PCR reads using MiXCR and keeps one entry per CDR3 protein. This table has roughly 780,000 distinct CDR3 sequences, roughly 20% appearing once. Sequencing was performed on PBMCs from blood, taken about 5 days after vaccination. Receptors originate from a man in his forties or fifties who received an inactivated influenza vaccine.

This clonotype was counted between two and nine times. This chain connects TRBV28 to TRBJ1-2; TRBD1 might be the D (6 bases). The CDR3 runs to 16 residues. Per germline, CDR1 MDHEN and CDR2 SYDVKM. The V end was cut by 6 bases, the J end by 4 bases, with 21 bases between. CDR3 amino acids: CASSPLTGQQLYGYTF. DNA for the CDR3: TGTGCCAGCAGCCCCCTCACAGGGCAACAACTCTATGGCTACACCTTC.

This clonotype was counted a few times. This chain uses TRBV5-1 with TRBJ2-2, with D uncertain. V was shortened by 3 bases and J by 5 bases, with 8 bases between the two germline ends. This CDR3 comprises 13 residues. Germline CDR1 and CDR2: SGHRS and YFSETQ. CDR3 DNA sequence: TGCGCCAGCAGCTCAGCTCCTACCGGGGAGCTGTTTTTT. It codes for CASSSAPTGELFF.

This clonotype occurred a few times. The J gene is TRBJ2-5, the V gene TRBV20-1; D might be TRBD2 (5 bases). In germline, CDR1 is DFQATT, CDR2 SNEGSKA (reference sequence). This CDR3 region has 12 residues. V was cut by 4 bases and J by 1 base, with 7 bases left in between. The CDR3 sequence: CSAKRFQETQYF. CDR3 nucleotides: TGCAGTGCTAAGCGGTTCCAAGAGACCCAGTACTTC.

This CDR3 is CASSLGLAGGVDEQFF. DNA for the CDR3: TGTGCCAGCAGCCTAGGGCTAGCGGGAGGGGTTGATGAGCAGTTCTTC. The chain uses TRBV7-3 and TRBJ2-1; 12 bases agree with TRBD2. CDR3 length: 16 residues. Germline lookup yields CDR1 SGHTA and CDR2 FQGTGA. Trimming cost V 5 bases and J 8 bases; bases outside gene matches: 10.

The chain has TRBV11-2 and TRBJ2-3, with D maybe TRBD1 (5 bases). V lost 6 bases and J 4 bases, leaving 17 bases between the germline ends. The CDR3 has 15 amino acids. Germline CDR1 is SGHAT and CDR2 is FQNNGV. CDR3 in amino acids: CASRKQVFGADTQYF. CDR3 bases: TGTGCCAGCAGAAAACAGGTTTTCGGAGCAGATACGCAGTATTTT.